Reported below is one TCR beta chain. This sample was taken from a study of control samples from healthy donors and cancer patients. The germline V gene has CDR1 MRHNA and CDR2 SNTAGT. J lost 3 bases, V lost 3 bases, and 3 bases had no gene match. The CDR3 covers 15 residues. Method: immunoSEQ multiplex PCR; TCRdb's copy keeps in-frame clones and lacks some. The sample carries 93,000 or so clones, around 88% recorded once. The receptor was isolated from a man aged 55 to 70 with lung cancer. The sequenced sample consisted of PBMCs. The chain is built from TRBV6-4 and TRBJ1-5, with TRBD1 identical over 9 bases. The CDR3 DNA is TGTGCCAGCAGTGAGGGGACAGGGCCCAATCAGCCCCAGCATTTT. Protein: CASSEGTGPNQPQHF.